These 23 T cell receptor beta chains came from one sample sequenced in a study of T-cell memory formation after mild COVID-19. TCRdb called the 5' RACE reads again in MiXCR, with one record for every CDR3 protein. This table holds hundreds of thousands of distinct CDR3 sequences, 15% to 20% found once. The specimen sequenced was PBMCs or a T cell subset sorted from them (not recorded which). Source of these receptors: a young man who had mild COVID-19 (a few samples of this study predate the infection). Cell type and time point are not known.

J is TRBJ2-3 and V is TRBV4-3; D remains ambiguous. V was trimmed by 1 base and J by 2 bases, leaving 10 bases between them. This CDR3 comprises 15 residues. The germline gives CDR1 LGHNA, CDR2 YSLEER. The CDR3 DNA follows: TGCGCCAGCAGCCAAGTGAAGGGAATCACAGATACGCAGTATTTT. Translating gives CASSQVKGITDTQYF.

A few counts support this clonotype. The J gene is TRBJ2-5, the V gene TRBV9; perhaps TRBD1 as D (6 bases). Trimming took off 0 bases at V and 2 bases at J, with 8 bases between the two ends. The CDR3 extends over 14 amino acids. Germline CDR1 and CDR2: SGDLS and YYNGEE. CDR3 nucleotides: TGTGCCAGCAGCGTAGGAGGACAGCAAGAGACCCAGTACTTC. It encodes CASSVGGQQETQYF.

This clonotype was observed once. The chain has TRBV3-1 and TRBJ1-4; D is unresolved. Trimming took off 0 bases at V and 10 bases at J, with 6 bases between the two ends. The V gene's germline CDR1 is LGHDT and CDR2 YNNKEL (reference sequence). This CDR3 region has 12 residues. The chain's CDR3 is CASSQDAGKLFF. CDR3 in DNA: TGTGCCAGCAGCCAAGATGCGGGAAAACTGTTTTTT.

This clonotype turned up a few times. CDR3 coding DNA: TGCAGTGCTAAAGGACTAGCGGGGGGTTACGAGCAGTACGTC. Translation: CSAKGLAGGYEQYV. This rearrangement joins TRBV20-1 to TRBJ2-7; 14 positions agree with TRBD2. V lost 4 bases, J lost 4 bases, and 3 bases stayed unmatched. Germline V gene lookup returns CDR1 DFQATT and CDR2 SNEGSKA (reference sequence). The CDR3 sequence is 14 residues long.

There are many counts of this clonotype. The CDR3 spells CASSLTGTFNIQYF. CDR3 DNA sequence: TGTGCCAGCAGCCTTACCGGGACTTTCAACATTCAGTACTTC. The V gene is TRBV3-1, the J gene TRBJ2-4, with D possibly TRBD2 on 6 matching bases. With 4 bases removed from V and 7 bases from J, the gap between germline ends came to 14 bases. The CDR3 loop spans 14 amino acids. Per the germline V gene, CDR1 is LGHDT and CDR2 is YNNKEL (reference sequence).

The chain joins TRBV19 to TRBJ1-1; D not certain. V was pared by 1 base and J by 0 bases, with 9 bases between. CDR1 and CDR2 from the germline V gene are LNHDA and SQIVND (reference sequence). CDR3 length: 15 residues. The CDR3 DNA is TGTGCCAGTAGTATAGCGAGGACGGTGAACACTGAAGCTTTCTTT. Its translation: CASSIARTVNTEAFF.

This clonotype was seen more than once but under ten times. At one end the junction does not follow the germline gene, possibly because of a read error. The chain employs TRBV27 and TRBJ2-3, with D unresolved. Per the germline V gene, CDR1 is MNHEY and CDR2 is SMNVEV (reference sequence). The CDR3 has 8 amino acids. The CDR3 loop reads CASSSPCF. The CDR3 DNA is TGTGCCAGCAGTTCTCCGTGCTTT.

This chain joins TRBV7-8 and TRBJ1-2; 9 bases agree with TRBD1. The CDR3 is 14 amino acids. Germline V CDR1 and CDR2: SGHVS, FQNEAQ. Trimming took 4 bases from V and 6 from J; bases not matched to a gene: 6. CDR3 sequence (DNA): TGTGCCAGCAGCTCCGGGACAGGGTGGGATGGCTACACCTTC. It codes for CASSSGTGWDGYTF.

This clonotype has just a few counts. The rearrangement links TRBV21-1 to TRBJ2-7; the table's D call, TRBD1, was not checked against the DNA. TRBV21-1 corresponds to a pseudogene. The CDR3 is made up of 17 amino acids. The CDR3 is CASSNLGDREGSYEQYV. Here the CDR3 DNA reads TGTGCCAGCAGCAATCTTGGGGACAGGGAGGGGTCCTACGAGCAGTACGTC.

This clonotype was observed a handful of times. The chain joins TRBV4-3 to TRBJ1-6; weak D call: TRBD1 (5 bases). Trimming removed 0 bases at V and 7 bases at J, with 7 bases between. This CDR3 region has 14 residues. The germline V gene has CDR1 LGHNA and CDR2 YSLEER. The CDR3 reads CASSQEKGNSPLHF. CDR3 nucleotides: TGCGCCAGCAGCCAAGAAAAGGGGAATTCACCCCTCCACTTT.

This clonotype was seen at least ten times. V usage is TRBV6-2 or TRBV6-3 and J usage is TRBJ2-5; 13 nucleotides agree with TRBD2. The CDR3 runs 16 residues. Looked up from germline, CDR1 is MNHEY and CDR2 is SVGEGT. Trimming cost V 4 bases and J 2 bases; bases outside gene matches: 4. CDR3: CASSSTSGGLQETQYF. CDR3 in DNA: TGTGCCAGCAGTTCGACTAGCGGGGGGTTACAAGAGACCCAGTACTTC.

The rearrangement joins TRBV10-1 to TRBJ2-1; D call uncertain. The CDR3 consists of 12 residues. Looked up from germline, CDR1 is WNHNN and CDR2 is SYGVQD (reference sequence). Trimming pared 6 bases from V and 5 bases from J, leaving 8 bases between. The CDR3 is CASSAADNEQFF. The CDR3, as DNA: TGCGCCAGCAGCGCCGCAGACAATGAGCAGTTCTTC.

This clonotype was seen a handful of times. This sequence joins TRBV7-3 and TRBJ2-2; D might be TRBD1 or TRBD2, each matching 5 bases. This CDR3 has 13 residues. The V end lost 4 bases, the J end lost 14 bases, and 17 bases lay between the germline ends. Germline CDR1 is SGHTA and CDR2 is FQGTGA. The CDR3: CASSSSGTNTLFF. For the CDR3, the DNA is TGTGCCAGCAGCTCATCCGGGACCAACACCCTGTTTTTT.

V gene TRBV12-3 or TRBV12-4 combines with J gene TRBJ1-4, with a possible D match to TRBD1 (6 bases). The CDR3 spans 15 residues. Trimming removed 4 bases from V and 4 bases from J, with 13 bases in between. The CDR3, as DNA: TGTGCCAGCAGTTCAAGGGGGGCCTATAATGAAAAACTGTTTTTT. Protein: CASSSRGAYNEKLFF.

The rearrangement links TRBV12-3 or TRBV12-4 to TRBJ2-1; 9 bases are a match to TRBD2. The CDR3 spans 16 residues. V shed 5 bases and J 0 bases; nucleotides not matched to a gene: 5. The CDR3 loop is CASSRNSGSSYNEQFF. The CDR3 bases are TGTGCCAGCAGTCGGAATAGCGGGAGCTCCTACAATGAGCAGTTCTTC.

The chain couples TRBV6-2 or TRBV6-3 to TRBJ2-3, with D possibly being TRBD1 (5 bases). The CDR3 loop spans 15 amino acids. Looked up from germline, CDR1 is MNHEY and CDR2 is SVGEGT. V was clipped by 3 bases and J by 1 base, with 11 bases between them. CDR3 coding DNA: TGTGCCAGCAGTTATCTCTTGACAGGCACAGATACGCAGTATTTT. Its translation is CASSYLLTGTDTQYF.

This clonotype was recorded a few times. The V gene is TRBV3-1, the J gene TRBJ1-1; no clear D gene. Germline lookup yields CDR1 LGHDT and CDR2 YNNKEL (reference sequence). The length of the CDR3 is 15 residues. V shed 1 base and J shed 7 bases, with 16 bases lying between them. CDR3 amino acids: CASSQGSTNPGEAFF. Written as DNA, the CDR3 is TGTGCCAGCAGCCAAGGCTCTACGAACCCCGGTGAAGCTTTCTTT.

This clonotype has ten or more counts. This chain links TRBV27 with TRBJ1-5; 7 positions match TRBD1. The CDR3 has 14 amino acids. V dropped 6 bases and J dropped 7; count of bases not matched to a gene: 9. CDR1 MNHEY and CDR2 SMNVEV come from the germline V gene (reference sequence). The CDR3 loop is CASRKQGIQQPQHF. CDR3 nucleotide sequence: TGTGCCAGCAGAAAACAGGGGATTCAGCAGCCCCAGCATTTT.

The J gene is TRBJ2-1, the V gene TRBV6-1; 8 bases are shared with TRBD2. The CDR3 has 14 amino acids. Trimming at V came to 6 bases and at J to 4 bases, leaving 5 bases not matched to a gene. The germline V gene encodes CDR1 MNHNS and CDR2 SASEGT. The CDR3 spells CASSTGGRYNEQFF. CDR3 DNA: TGTGCCAGCAGCACGGGGGGGCGGTACAATGAGCAGTTCTTC.

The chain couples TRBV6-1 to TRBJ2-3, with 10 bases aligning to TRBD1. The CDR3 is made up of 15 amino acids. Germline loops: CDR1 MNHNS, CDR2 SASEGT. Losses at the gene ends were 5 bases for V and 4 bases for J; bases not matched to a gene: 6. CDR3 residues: CASSLATGGADTQYF. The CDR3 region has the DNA TGTGCCAGCAGTTTAGCGACAGGGGGCGCAGATACGCAGTATTTT.

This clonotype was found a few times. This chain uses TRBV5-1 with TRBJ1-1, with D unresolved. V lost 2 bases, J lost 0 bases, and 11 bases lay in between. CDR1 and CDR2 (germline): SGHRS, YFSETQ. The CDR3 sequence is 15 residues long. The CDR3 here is CASSLPGELNTEAFF. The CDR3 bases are TGCGCCAGCAGCTTACCGGGAGAATTGAACACTGAAGCTTTCTTT.

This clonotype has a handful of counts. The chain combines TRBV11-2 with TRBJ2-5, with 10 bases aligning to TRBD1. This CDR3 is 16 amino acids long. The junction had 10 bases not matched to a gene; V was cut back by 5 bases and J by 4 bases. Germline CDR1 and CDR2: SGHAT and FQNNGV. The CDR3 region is CASSPPSDRGIETQYF. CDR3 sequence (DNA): TGTGCCAGCAGCCCGCCGTCGGACAGGGGGATAGAGACCCAGTACTTC. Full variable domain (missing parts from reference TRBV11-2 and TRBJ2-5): EAGVAQSPRYKIIEKRQSVAFWCNPISGHATLYWYQQILGQGPKLLIQFQNNGVVDDSQLPKDRFSAERLKGVDSTLKIQPAKLEDSAVYLCASSPPSDRGIETQYFGPGTRLLVL.

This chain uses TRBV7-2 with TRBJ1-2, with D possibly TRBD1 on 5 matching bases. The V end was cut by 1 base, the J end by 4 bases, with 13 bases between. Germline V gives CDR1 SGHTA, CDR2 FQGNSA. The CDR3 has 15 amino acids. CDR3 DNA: TGTGCCAGCAGCTTAGACCCAGGGAGATTCTATGGCTACACCTTC. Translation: CASSLDPGRFYGYTF.